This passage covers 16 T cell receptor beta chains from one sample sequenced in a study of T cells after yellow fever vaccination. TCRdb recomputed calls from the 5' RACE reads with MiXCR, one row per CDR3 protein. The sample shows hundreds of thousands of distinct CDR3 sequences, about 13% of them seen only once. The input for sequencing was PBMCs, taken on the day of the yellow fever booster vaccination. The receptors were gathered from a man aged 30 to 39 who received the YFV17D yellow fever vaccine.

This clonotype was seen a handful of times. Written as DNA, the CDR3 is TGTGCCAGCAGCCCCCAACGAAGCGGGAGTGGAGAGACCCAGTACTTC. This encodes CASSPQRSGSGETQYF. This chain connects TRBV7-2 to TRBJ2-5; 8 bases are a match to TRBD2. V gave up 5 bases and J gave up 4 bases; unmatched junction bases: 12. CDR3 length: 16 amino acids. Germline V gene sequence: CDR1 SGHTA, CDR2 FQGNSA. Combining the CDR3 with reference TRBV7-2 and TRBJ2-5 gives the whole variable domain GAGVSQSPSNKVTEKGKDVELRCDPISGHTALYWYRQSLGQGLEFLIYFQGNSAPDKSGLPSDRFSAERTGGSVSTLTIQRTQQEDSAVYLCASSPQRSGSGETQYFGPGTRLLVL.

Only a few counts were recorded for this clonotype. The chain carries TRBV20-1 and TRBJ2-7; TRBD2 is a possible D gene (6 bases). V was shortened by 2 bases and J by 7 bases, with 18 bases between the two germline ends. From germline, CDR1 is DFQATT and CDR2 SNEGSKA (reference sequence). CDR3 length: 14 amino acids. The DNA for the CDR3 is TGCAGTGCTAGAATGGGGCAAGCCCGGGGGGAGCAGTACTTC. Translation: CSARMGQARGEQYF.

The V and J genes are TRBV3-1 and TRBJ1-1, with D maybe TRBD1 (6 bases). Germline CDR1 and CDR2: LGHDT and YNNKEL (reference sequence). V was clipped by 6 bases and J by 0 bases, with 17 bases between them. The CDR3 runs to 16 residues. The CDR3 coding sequence is TGTGCCAGCAGGAGAGGACAGAGTCTCATGAACACTGAAGCTTTCTTT. Translated, it gives CASRRGQSLMNTEAFF.

This sequence joins TRBV5-6 and TRBJ2-5; D unclear. The V gene lost 0 bases and the J gene lost 3 bases, with 12 bases spanning the gap. Germline CDR1 SGHDT, CDR2 YYEEEE. CDR3 length: 15 amino acids. CDR3 sequence reads: CASSLARAGEETQYF. CDR3 DNA sequence: TGTGCCAGCAGCTTGGCTCGGGCTGGGGAAGAGACCCAGTACTTC.

The chain uses TRBV12-3 or TRBV12-4 and TRBJ1-1; the D gene is possibly TRBD1 (5 bases). Trimming left V 6 bases short and J 8 bases short, with 13 bases between. The CDR3 extends over 12 amino acids. The CDR3 region is CASSRGDLEAFF. CDR3 DNA sequence: TGTGCCAGCAGCCGGGGGGATTTGGAAGCTTTCTTT.

This chain joins TRBV20-1 and TRBJ1-1; D perhaps matches TRBD1 (5 bases). The CDR3 runs to 13 residues. Germline-derived CDR1 and CDR2 are DFQATT and SNEGSKA (reference sequence). The ends were cut back, 5 bases at V and 0 bases at J, with 10 bases in the middle. The CDR3 loop is CSASGTLNTEAFF. The CDR3 nucleotides read TGCAGTGCTTCCGGGACGCTGAACACTGAAGCTTTCTTT.

The chain has TRBV6-2 or TRBV6-3 and TRBJ1-1; 7 nucleotides align to TRBD1. V dropped 0 bases and J dropped 1; count of bases not matched to a gene: 5. The CDR3 runs 16 residues. The germline V gene has CDR1 MNHEY and CDR2 SVGEGT. The CDR3 sequence: CASSYSGRGKNTEAFF. CDR3 DNA sequence: TGTGCCAGCAGTTACTCGGGCAGGGGGAAGAACACTGAAGCTTTCTTT.

This rearrangement joins TRBV20-1 to TRBJ2-7, with 12 bases fitting TRBD2. The CDR3 covers 15 residues. Germline CDR1 reads DFQATT; CDR2 reads SNEGSKA (reference sequence). V lost 6 bases and J lost 0; bases outside the gene matches: 6. CDR3 loop: CSAFLTSGGSYEQYF. In DNA form, the CDR3 reads TGCAGTGCCTTTCTGACTAGCGGGGGCTCCTACGAGCAGTACTTC.

This clonotype has just a few counts. The chain links TRBV6-2 or TRBV6-3 to TRBJ2-7, with D possibly TRBD1 on 5 matching bases. The CDR3 runs 16 residues. V shed 6 bases and J shed 0 bases, with 18 bases lying between them. Germline values: CDR1 MNHEY, CDR2 SVGEGT. The CDR3 DNA follows: TGTGCCAGCAGGCCCGTGGGGCTGCAGTTCTCCTACGAGCAGTACTTC. Translation: CASRPVGLQFSYEQYF.

This clonotype was seen more than once but under ten times. A read error may produce the germline difference seen at one junction end. This chain uses TRBV7-2 with TRBJ2-7, with 12 bases fitting TRBD2. The CDR3 length is 15 residues. The V gene's germline CDR1 is SGHTA and CDR2 FQGNSA. CDR3: CASSFPSGRDYGQYF. The CDR3 DNA follows: TGTGCCAGCAGCTTTCCTAGCGGGAGGGATTACGGGCAGTACTTC.

The table lists this clonotype with a few counts. V and J are TRBV20-1 and TRBJ2-2; 7 nucleotides agree with TRBD2. Per germline, CDR1 DFQATT and CDR2 SNEGSKA (reference sequence). Trimming cost V 0 bases and J 1 base; bases outside gene matches: 5. The CDR3 spans 16 residues. The CDR3 DNA sequence: TGCAGTGCTAGAGATCTTGGCGGGAGGAACACCGGGGAGCTGTTTTTT. The encoded protein is CSARDLGGRNTGELFF.

The table lists this clonotype with a few counts. The V and J genes are TRBV7-9 and TRBJ2-2; D uncertain. Trimming stripped 5 bases from V and 7 bases from J, with 8 bases between. Germline V gene data show CDR1 as SEHNR and CDR2 as FQNEAQ (reference sequence). This CDR3 has 12 residues. The CDR3 sequence is CASSLHVGELFF. CDR3 nucleotides: TGTGCCAGCAGCCTACATGTCGGGGAGCTGTTTTTT.

This clonotype was observed at least ten times. V is TRBV3-1 and J is TRBJ2-2; 8 nucleotides agree with TRBD2. J gave up 6 bases and V 4 bases, and 4 bases lay outside the gene matches. Germline CDR1 is LGHDT and CDR2 is YNNKEL (reference sequence). The CDR3 spans 14 residues. The CDR3 reads CASSLRGGAGELFF. The CDR3 nucleotides are TGTGCCAGCAGCCTCCGGGGGGGTGCCGGGGAGCTGTTTTTT.

This clonotype was observed a few times. The chain couples TRBV5-1 to TRBJ2-2; D gene ambiguous. Trimming removed 4 bases from V and 3 bases from J, with 7 bases in between. The CDR3 loop spans 13 amino acids. Germline V gene sequence: CDR1 SGHRS, CDR2 YFSETQ. CDR3 amino acids: CASSPTDTGELFF. CDR3 in DNA: TGCGCCAGCAGCCCCACCGACACCGGGGAGCTGTTTTTT.

This clonotype was picked up a small number of times. This chain connects TRBV19 to TRBJ2-7; 7 bases fit TRBD1. This CDR3 has 15 amino acids. From germline, CDR1 is LNHDA and CDR2 SQIVND (reference sequence). Trimming removed 0 bases from V and 3 bases from J; junction bases left unmatched: 5. Here the CDR3 reads CASSIDSGQIYEQYF. The CDR3 region has the DNA TGTGCCAGTAGTATAGACTCGGGACAGATCTACGAGCAGTACTTC.

This clonotype was found once. The rearrangement links TRBV2 to TRBJ2-7; TRBD2 is a possible D gene (5 bases). Trimming shortened V by 7 bases and J by 7 bases, and 14 bases separated the two germline ends. The CDR3 runs to 12 residues. Germline V gene sequence: CDR1 SNHLY, CDR2 FYNNEI. The CDR3 region has the DNA TGTGCCAGCATAATTCCCTCGGGAGAGCAGTACTTC. It specifies CASIIPSGEQYF.